A selection of T cell receptor beta chains follows, all from one sample in a study of shared clonotypes between healthy human individuals. The table came from immunoSEQ multiplex PCR; TCRdb's copy has only in-frame clones and leaves some out. The sample lists 2,500,000 or so clones; approximately 93% were seen once. The sequenced sample consisted of naive CD4+ T cells from PBMCs. The receptor source for this set is a man between 18 and 29 years old in good health. Some clones in this sample may be carry-over from other donors' samples. CDR3s include the opening cysteine and the closing phenylalanine or tryptophan. The D gene is left open where the match is weak. Where a row states a size, it is once, few, many or the class of an expanded clone; other rows omit it.

J gene: TRBJ2-2
clone size: .
V gene: TRBV5-1
D gene: TRBD2
CDR3 protein: CASSAGTTLAGELFF
CDR3 DNA: TGCGCCAGCAGCGCCGGGACTACCCTCGCCGGGGAGCTGTTTTTT

J gene: TRBJ2-5
clone size: .
V gene: TRBV5-6
D gene: .
CDR3 protein: CASSLVRETQYF
CDR3 DNA: TGTGCCAGCAGCTTGGTTCGAGAGACCCAGTACTTC

J gene: TRBJ2-5
clone size: .
V gene: TRBV28
D gene: TRBD2
CDR3 protein: CASSFRGVETQYF
CDR3 DNA: TGTGCCAGCAGTTTCCGGGGGGTAGAGACCCAGTACTTC

J gene: TRBJ1-2
clone size: .
V gene: TRBV9
D gene: .
CDR3 protein: CASSPMGNHYGYTF
CDR3 DNA: TGTGCCAGCAGCCCAATGGGGAACCACTATGGCTACACCTTC

J gene: TRBJ2-7
clone size: .
V gene: TRBV4-3
D gene: .
CDR3 protein: CASSQEGRSGDEQYF
CDR3 DNA: TGCGCCAGCAGCCAAGAAGGGCGGTCGGGGGACGAGCAGTACTTC

J gene: TRBJ1-2
clone size: once
V gene: TRBV7-8
D gene: TRBD1
CDR3 protein: CASSFSGGAYGYTF
CDR3 DNA: TGTGCCAGCAGCTTTTCAGGGGGCGCCTATGGCTACACCTTC

J gene: TRBJ1-5
clone size: .
V gene: TRBV21-1
D gene: .
CDR3 protein: CASSKEAQRPYNQPQHF
CDR3 DNA: TGTGCCAGCAGCAAAGAGGCCCAAAGGCCCTACAATCAGCCCCAGCATTTT

J gene: TRBJ1-4
clone size: .
V gene: TRBV19
D gene: .
CDR3 protein: CASCGGASNEKLFF
CDR3 DNA: TGTGCCAGTTGTGGAGGGGCGTCTAATGAAAAACTGTTTTTT

J gene: TRBJ1-6
clone size: .
V gene: TRBV9
D gene: .
CDR3 protein: CASSVDAASSYNSPLHF
CDR3 DNA: TGTGCCAGCAGCGTAGACGCGGCGAGCTCCTATAATTCACCCCTCCACTTT

J gene: TRBJ1-2
clone size: .
V gene: TRBV14
D gene: TRBD1
CDR3 protein: CASSKDRGDYGYTF
CDR3 DNA: TGTGCCAGCAGCAAAGACAGGGGGGACTATGGCTACACCTTC

J gene: TRBJ2-7
clone size: once
V gene: TRBV21-1
D gene: .
CDR3 protein: CASYPTGNEQYF
CDR3 DNA: TGTGCCAGTTACCCGACAGGGAACGAGCAGTACTTC

J gene: TRBJ2-7
clone size: .
V gene: TRBV28
D gene: TRBD1
CDR3 protein: CASSLGDRVSEQYF
CDR3 DNA: TGTGCCAGCAGTTTAGGGGACAGGGTATCCGAGCAGTACTTC

J gene: TRBJ2-1
clone size: once
V gene: TRBV5-1
D gene: TRBD1
CDR3 protein: CASSLDRGANEQFF
CDR3 DNA: TGCGCCAGCAGCTTGGACAGGGGGGCCAATGAGCAGTTCTTC

J gene: TRBJ2-5
clone size: .
V gene: TRBV7-2
D gene: .
CDR3 protein: CASSLQRGAETQYF
CDR3 DNA: TGTGCCAGCAGCCTACAACGGGGGGCAGAGACCCAGTACTTC

J gene: TRBJ2-3
clone size: .
V gene: TRBV10-3
D gene: .
CDR3 protein: CAISGTQTDTQYF
CDR3 DNA: TGTGCCATCAGTGGGACACAGACAGATACGCAGTATTTT

J gene: TRBJ1-1
clone size: .
V gene: TRBV9
D gene: .
CDR3 protein: CASSAAGGHPLVF
CDR3 DNA: TGTGCCAGCAGCGCAGCGGGGGGGCACCCGCTGGTCTTT

J gene: TRBJ2-3
clone size: once
V gene: TRBV7-3
D gene: .
CDR3 protein: CASSLLSTDTQYF
CDR3 DNA: TGTGCCAGCAGTTTACTTAGTACAGATACGCAGTATTTT

J gene: TRBJ1-5
clone size: .
V gene: TRBV2
D gene: .
CDR3 protein: CATWGGLVNQPQHF
CDR3 DNA: TGTGCCACTTGGGGCGGACTCGTAAATCAGCCCCAGCATTTT

J gene: TRBJ2-2
clone size: .
V gene: TRBV4-3
D gene: .
CDR3 protein: CASSQSGPHTGELFF
CDR3 DNA: TGCGCCAGCAGCCAATCGGGCCCACACACCGGGGAGCTGTTTTTT

J gene: TRBJ2-3
clone size: .
V gene: TRBV9
D gene: .
CDR3 protein: CASSVGDSTDTQYF
CDR3 DNA: TGTGCCAGCAGCGTAGGCGATTCCACAGATACGCAGTATTTT

J gene: TRBJ2-7
clone size: .
V gene: TRBV28
D gene: .
CDR3 protein: CASSLSGLAYEQYF
CDR3 DNA: TGTGCCAGCAGTTTATCGGGGCTAGCCTACGAGCAGTACTTC

J gene: TRBJ2-5
clone size: .
V gene: TRBV7-9
D gene: TRBD1
CDR3 protein: CASSLTQGEQYF
CDR3 DNA: TGTGCCAGCAGCTTAACACAGGGGGAGCAGTACTTC

J gene: TRBJ1-2
clone size: .
V gene: TRBV28
D gene: .
CDR3 protein: CASSRTAGYGYTF
CDR3 DNA: TGTGCCAGCAGCCGGACCGCGGGCTATGGCTACACCTTC

J gene: TRBJ2-1
clone size: .
V gene: TRBV28
D gene: .
CDR3 protein: CATSLGGAYNEQFF
CDR3 DNA: TGTGCCACCTCCCTTGGCGGGGCCTACAATGAGCAGTTCTTC

J gene: TRBJ1-2
clone size: .
V gene: TRBV19
D gene: TRBD1
CDR3 protein: CASIRTGDYGYTF
CDR3 DNA: TGTGCCAGTATCCGGACAGGCGACTATGGCTACACCTTC

J gene: TRBJ2-7
clone size: .
V gene: TRBV18
D gene: .
CDR3 protein: CASSPQGGSYEQYF
CDR3 DNA: TGTGCCAGCTCACCTCAGGGGGGAAGTTACGAGCAGTACTTC

J gene: TRBJ2-5
clone size: once
V gene: TRBV11-3
D gene: .
CDR3 protein: CASSLGRRGEGETQYF
CDR3 DNA: TGTGCCAGCAGCTTAGGTCGACGCGGGGAAGGAGAGACCCAGTACTTC

J gene: TRBJ2-3
clone size: .
V gene: TRBV4-3
D gene: .
CDR3 protein: CASSQDSGTDTQYF
CDR3 DNA: TGCGCCAGCAGCCAAGATTCGGGGACAGATACGCAGTATTTT

J gene: TRBJ2-7
clone size: .
V gene: TRBV29-1
D gene: .
CDR3 protein: CSVAKQGYEQYF
CDR3 DNA: TGCAGCGTCGCCAAACAGGGATACGAGCAGTACTTC

J gene: TRBJ2-3
clone size: once
V gene: TRBV18
D gene: .
CDR3 protein: CASSALDNTPDTQYF
CDR3 DNA: TGTGCCAGCTCAGCACTGGACAATACCCCAGATACGCAGTATTTT

J gene: TRBJ2-7
clone size: .
V gene: TRBV19
D gene: .
CDR3 protein: CASSTTTGSYEQYF
CDR3 DNA: TGTGCCAGTAGTACTACGACGGGCTCCTACGAGCAGTACTTC

J gene: TRBJ1-4
clone size: .
V gene: TRBV10-3
D gene: TRBD1
CDR3 protein: CAISDSDRVVNEKLFF
CDR3 DNA: TGTGCCATCAGCGATTCCGACAGGGTAGTTAATGAAAAACTGTTTTTT

J gene: TRBJ1-4
clone size: .
V gene: TRBV7-9
D gene: TRBD1
CDR3 protein: CASSAGTAATNEKLFF
CDR3 DNA: TGTGCCAGCAGCGCGGGGACAGCCGCAACTAATGAAAAACTGTTTTTT

J gene: TRBJ1-5
clone size: .
V gene: TRBV6-5
D gene: .
CDR3 protein: CASSYSQGGSQPQHF
CDR3 DNA: TGTGCCAGCAGTTACTCACAGGGAGGGAGTCAGCCCCAGCATTTT

J gene: TRBJ2-7
clone size: .
V gene: TRBV11-3
D gene: TRBD1
CDR3 protein: CASSLGDRSYEQYF
CDR3 DNA: TGTGCCAGCAGCTTGGGGGACAGGAGTTACGAGCAGTACTTC

J gene: TRBJ1-2
clone size: .
V gene: TRBV18
D gene: .
CDR3 protein: CASSPSPSASDYGYTF
CDR3 DNA: TGTGCCAGCTCACCCTCCCCGAGCGCTTCTGACTATGGCTACACCTTC

J gene: TRBJ1-1
clone size: few
V gene: TRBV29-1
D gene: .
CDR3 protein: CSVGLTDKAFF
CDR3 DNA: TGCAGCGTTGGTTTAACTGATAAAGCTTTCTTT